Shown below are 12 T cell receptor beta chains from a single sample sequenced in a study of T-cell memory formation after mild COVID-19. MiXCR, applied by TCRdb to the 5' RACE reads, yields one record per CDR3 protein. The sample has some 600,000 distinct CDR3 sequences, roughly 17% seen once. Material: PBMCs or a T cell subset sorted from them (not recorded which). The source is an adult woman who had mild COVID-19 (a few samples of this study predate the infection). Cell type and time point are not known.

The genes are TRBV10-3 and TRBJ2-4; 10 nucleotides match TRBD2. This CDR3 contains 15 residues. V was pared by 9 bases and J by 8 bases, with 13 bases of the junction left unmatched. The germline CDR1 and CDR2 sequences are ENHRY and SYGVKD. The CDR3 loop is CAIGGTSAFGDIQYF. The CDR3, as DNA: TGTGCCATTGGAGGGACTAGCGCTTTTGGGGACATTCAGTACTTC.

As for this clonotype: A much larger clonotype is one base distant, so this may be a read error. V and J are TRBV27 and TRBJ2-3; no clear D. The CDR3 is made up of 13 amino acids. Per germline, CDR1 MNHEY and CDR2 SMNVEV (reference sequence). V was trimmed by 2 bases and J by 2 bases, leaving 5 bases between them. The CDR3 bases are TGTGCCAGCAGTTTAAGGGACACAGATACGCAGTATTTT. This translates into CASSLRDTDTQYF.

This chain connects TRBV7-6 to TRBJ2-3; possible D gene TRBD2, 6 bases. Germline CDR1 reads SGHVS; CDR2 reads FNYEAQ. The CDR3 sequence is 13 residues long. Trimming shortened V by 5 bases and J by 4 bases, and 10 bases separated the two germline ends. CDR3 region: CASSPGTSDTQYF. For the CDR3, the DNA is TGTGCCAGCAGCCCAGGGACTTCAGATACGCAGTATTTT.

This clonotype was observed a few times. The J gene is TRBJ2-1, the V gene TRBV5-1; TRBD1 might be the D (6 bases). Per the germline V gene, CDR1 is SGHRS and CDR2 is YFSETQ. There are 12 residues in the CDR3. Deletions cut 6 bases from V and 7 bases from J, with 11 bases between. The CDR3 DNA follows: TGCGCCAGCAAAACCGGGACAAATGAGCAGTTCTTC. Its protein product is CASKTGTNEQFF.

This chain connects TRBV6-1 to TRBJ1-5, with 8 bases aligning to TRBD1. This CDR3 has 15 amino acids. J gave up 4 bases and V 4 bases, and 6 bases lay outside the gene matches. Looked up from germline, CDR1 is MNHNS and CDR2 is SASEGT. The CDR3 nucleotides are TGTGCCAGCAGTGCCCGGGACAGGTCTAATCAGCCCCAGCATTTT. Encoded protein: CASSARDRSNQPQHF.

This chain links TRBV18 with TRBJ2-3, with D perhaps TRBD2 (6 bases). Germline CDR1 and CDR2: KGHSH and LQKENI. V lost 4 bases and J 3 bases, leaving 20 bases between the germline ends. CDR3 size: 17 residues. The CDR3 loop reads CASSRYPPPGGTDTQYF. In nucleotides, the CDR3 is TGTGCCAGCTCACGTTACCCGCCCCCCGGAGGGACAGATACGCAGTATTTT.

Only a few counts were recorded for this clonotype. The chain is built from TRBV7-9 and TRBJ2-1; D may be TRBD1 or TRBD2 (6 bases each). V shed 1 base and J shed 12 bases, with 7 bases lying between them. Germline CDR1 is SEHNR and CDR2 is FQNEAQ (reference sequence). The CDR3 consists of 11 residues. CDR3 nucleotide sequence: TGTGCCAGCAGCTTAGAGGGGGGGCAGTTCTTC. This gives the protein CASSLEGGQFF.

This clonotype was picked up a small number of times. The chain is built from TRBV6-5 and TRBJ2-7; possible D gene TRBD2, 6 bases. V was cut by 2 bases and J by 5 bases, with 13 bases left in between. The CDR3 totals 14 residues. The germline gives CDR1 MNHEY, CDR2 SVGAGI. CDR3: CASSYLTSSNEQYF. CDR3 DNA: TGTGCCAGCAGTTACCTGACTAGTTCCAACGAGCAGTACTTC.

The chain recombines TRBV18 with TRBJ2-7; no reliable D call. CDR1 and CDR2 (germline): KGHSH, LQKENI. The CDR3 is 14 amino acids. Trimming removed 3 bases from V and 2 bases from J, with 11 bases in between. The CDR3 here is CASSPPALPYEQYF. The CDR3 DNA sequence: TGTGCCAGCTCACCCCCTGCCCTGCCCTACGAGCAGTACTTC.

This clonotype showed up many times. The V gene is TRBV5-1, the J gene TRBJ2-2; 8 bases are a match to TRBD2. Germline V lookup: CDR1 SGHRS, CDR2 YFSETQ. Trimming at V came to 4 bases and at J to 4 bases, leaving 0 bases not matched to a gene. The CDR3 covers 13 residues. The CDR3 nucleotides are TGCGCCAGCAGCGCGGGGGGCACCGGGGAGCTGTTTTTT. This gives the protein CASSAGGTGELFF.

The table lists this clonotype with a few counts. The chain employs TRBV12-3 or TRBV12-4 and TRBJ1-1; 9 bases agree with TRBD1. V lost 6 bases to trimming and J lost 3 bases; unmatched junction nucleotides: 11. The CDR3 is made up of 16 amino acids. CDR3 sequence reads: CASSHYRGRLHTEAFF. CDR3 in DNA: TGTGCCAGCAGCCACTACAGGGGGCGGCTACACACTGAAGCTTTCTTT.

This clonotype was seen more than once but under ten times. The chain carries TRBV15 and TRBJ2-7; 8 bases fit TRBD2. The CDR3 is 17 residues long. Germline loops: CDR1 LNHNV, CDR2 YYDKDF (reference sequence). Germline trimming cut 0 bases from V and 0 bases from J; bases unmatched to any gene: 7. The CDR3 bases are TGTGCCACCAGCAGAGATGCGGGGGGACCTAGCTCCTACGAGCAGTACTTC. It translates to CATSRDAGGPSSYEQYF.